This TCR beta chain was recovered during a study of cytotoxic CD8 clonotypes in ibrutinib-treated CLL. Study details: Response was recorded as partial in 25 or so patients and complete in 2; at median around 68 months, approximately 14 remained remitted and about twelve had progressed.

With cryopreserved PBMCs as the source, about 2.2 micrograms of genomic DNA went to TCR beta libraries. Deep sequencing aimed at 1 in 200,000 to 1 in 1 million T cells' resolution. Repertoires were generated with immunoSEQ multiplex PCR, while TCRdb's copy carries only in-frame clones and drops some. The sample contains about 140,000 clones, around 81% of which appear only once. Per the germline V gene, CDR1 is SGHTA and CDR2 is FQGNSA. The CDR3 consists of 15 residues. V shed 8 bases and J 0 bases; nucleotides not matched to a gene: 6. Comments on this clone: Antigen specificity is unknown.

Overall study findings and caveats: In sustained-remission versus progressing patients, sampling times differed.

The J gene is TRBJ2-1, the V gene TRBV7-2, with 8 bases that match TRBD2. The specimen comprised PBMCs, sampled after 36 months of ibrutinib treatment. The receptor was derived from a human donor with chronic lymphocytic leukemia. The CDR3 nucleotides are TGTGCCAGCCGGGGGGGGAGAGGCTCCTACAATGAGCAGTTCTTC. Translation: CASRGGRGSYNEQFF.